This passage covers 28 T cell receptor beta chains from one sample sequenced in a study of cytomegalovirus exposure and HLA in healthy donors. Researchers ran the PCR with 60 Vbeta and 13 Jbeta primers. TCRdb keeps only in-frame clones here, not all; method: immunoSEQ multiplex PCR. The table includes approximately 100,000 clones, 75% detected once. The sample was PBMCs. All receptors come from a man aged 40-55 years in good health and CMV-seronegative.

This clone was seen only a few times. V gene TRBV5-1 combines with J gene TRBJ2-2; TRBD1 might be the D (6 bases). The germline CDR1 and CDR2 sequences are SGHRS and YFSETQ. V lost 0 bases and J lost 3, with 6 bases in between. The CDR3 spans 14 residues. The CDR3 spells CASSLGGHTGELFF. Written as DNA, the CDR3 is TGCGCCAGCAGCTTGGGGGGGCACACCGGGGAGCTGTTTTTT.

The CDR3: CASSHDRALNNSPLHF. As DNA, the CDR3 is TGTGCCAGCTCTCATGACAGGGCCCTGAATAATTCACCCCTCCACTTT. The chain couples TRBV18 to TRBJ1-6; 7 nucleotides agree with TRBD1. J was trimmed by 5 bases and V by 6 bases; bases with no gene match: 10. From germline, CDR1 is KGHSH and CDR2 LQKENI. The CDR3 is 16 residues long.

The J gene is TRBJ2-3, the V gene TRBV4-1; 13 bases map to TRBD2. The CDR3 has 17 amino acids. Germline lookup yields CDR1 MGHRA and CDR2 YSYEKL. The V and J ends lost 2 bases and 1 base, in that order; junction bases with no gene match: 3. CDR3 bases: TGCGCCAGCAGCCAAACTAGCGGGGGGGCCGGCACAGATACGCAGTATTTT. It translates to CASSQTSGGAGTDTQYF.

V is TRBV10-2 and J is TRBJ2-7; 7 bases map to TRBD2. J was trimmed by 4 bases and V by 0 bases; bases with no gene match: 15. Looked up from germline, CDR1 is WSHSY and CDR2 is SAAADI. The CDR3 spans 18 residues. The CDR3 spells CASSESLSFGGGVYEQYF. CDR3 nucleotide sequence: TGCGCCAGCAGTGAGTCGTTATCGTTCGGGGGAGGGGTATACGAGCAGTACTTC.

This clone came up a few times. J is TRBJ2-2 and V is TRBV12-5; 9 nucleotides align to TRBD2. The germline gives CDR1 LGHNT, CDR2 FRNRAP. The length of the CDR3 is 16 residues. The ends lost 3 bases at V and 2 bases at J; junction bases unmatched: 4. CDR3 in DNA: TGTGCTAGTGGTTTACGTAGCGGGGGAAACACCGGGGAGCTGTTTTTT. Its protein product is CASGLRSGGNTGELFF.

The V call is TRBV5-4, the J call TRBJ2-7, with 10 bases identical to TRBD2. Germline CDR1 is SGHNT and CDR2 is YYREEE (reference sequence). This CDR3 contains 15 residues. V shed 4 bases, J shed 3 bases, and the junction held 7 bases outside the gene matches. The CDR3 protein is CASSPGLAAGYEQYF. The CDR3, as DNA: TGTGCCAGCAGCCCCGGACTAGCGGCTGGCTACGAGCAGTACTTC.

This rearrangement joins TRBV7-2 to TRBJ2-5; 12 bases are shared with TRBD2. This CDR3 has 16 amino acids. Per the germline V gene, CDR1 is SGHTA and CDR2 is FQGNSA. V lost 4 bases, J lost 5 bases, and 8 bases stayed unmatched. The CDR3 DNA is TGTGCCAGCAGCTCCCTAGCGGGGGGGGCGTGGGAGACCCAGTACTTC. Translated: CASSSLAGGAWETQYF.

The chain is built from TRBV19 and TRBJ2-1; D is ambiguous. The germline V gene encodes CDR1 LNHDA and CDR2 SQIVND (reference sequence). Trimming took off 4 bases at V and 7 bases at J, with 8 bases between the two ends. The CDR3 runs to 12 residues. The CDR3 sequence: CASSTYSNEQFF. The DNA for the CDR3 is TGTGCCAGTAGTACTTACTCAAATGAGCAGTTCTTC.

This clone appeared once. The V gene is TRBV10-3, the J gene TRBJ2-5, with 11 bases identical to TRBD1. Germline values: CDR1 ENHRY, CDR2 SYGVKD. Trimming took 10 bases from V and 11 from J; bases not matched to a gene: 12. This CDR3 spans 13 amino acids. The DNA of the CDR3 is TGTGCCACCTGGGACAGGGGGATGTCAGGGCAGTACTTC. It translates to CATWDRGMSGQYF.

Here the CDR3 DNA reads TGTGCCAGCAGCTTGCGAGACAGGCACAATGAGCAGTTCTTC. It specifies CASSLRDRHNEQFF. V and J are TRBV7-8 and TRBJ2-1; tentative D call: TRBD1 (6 bases). The CDR3 runs to 14 residues. The V gene's germline CDR1 is SGHVS and CDR2 FQNEAQ. Trimming pared 3 bases from V and 5 bases from J, leaving 11 bases between.

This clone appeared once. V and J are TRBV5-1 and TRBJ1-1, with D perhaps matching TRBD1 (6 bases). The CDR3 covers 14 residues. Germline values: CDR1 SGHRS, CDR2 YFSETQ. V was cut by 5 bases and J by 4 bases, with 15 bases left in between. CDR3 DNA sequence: TGCGCCAGCAGACAGGGCCTAAGGGGCACTGAAGCTTTCTTT. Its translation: CASRQGLRGTEAFF. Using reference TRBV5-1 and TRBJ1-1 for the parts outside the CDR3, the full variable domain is KAGVTQTPRYLIKTRGQQVTLSCSPISGHRSVSWYQQTPGQGLQFLFEYFSETQRNKGNFPGRFSGRQFSNSRSEMNVSTLELGDSALYLCASRQGLRGTEAFFGQGTRLTVV.

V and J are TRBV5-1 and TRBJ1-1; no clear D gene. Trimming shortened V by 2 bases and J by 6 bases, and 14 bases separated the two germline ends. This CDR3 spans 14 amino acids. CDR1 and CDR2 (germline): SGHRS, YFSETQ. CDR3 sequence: CASSFGGKGPEAFF. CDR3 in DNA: TGCGCCAGCAGCTTTGGAGGCAAGGGCCCTGAAGCTTTCTTT.

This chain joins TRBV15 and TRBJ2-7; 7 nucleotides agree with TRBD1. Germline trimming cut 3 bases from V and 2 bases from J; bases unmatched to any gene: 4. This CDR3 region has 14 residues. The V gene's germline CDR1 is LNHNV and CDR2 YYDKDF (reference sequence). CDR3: CATSSRTGPYEQYF. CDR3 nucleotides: TGTGCCACCAGCAGTAGGACAGGCCCCTACGAGCAGTACTTC.

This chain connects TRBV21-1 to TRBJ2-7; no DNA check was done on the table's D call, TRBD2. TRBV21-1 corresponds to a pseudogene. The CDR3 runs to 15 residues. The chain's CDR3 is CASSKEGLSSYEQYF. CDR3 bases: TGTGCCAGCAGCAAAGAAGGACTCAGCTCCTACGAGCAGTACTTC.

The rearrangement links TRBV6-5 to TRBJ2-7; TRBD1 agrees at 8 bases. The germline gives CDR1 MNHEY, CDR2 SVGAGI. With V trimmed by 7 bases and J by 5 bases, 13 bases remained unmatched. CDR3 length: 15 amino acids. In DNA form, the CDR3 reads TGTGCCAGCAAACTTCAGGGGGCGCGAGCGGACGAGCAGTACTTC. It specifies CASKLQGARADEQYF.

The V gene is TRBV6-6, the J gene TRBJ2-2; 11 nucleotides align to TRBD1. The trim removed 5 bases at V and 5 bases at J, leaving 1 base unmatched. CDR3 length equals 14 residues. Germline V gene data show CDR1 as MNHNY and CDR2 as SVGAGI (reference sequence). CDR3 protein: CASSRDRGTGELFF. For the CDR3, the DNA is TGTGCCAGCAGTAGGGACAGGGGGACCGGGGAGCTGTTTTTT.

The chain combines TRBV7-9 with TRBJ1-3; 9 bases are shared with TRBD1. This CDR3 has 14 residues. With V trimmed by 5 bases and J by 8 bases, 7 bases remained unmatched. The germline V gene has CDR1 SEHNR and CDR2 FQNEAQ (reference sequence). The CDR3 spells CASSRMGQGHTIYF. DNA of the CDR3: TGTGCCAGCAGCAGAATGGGACAGGGACACACCATATATTTT.

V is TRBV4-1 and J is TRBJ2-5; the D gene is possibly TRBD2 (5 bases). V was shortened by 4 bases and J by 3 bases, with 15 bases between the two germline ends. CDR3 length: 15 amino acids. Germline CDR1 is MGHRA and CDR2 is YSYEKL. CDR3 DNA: TGCGCCAGCAGCCCCCCTGGAGCGGCCAAAGAGACCCAGTACTTC. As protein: CASSPPGAAKETQYF.

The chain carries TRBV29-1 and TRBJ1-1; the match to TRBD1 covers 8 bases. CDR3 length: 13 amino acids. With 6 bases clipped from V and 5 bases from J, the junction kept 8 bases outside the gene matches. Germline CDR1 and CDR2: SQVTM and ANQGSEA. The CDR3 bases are TGCAGCGTCCTGCAGGGGGCGCGAACTGAAGCTTTCTTT. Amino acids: CSVLQGARTEAFF.

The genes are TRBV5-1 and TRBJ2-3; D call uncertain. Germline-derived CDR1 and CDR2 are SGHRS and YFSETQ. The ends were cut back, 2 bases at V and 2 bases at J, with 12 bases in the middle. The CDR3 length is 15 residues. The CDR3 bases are TGCGCCAGCAGCTTCGAAGCCGGTGCCACAGATACGCAGTATTTT. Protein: CASSFEAGATDTQYF.

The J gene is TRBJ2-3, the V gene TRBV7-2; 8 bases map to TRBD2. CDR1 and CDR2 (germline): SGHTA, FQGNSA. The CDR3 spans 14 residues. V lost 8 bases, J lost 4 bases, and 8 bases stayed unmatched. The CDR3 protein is CASLPGGRADTQYF. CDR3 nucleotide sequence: TGTGCCAGCTTACCGGGGGGGCGGGCAGATACGCAGTATTTT.

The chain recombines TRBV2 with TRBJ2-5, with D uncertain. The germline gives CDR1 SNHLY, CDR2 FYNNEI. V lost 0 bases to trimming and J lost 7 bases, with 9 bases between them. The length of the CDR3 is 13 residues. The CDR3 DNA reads TGTGCCAGCAGTGAAGCACGGGTTTTGACCCAGTACTTC. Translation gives CASSEARVLTQYF. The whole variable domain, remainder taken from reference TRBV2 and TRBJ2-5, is EPEVTQTPSHQVTQMGQEVILRCVPISNHLYFYWYRQILGQKVEFLVSFYNNEISEKSEIFDDQFSVERPDGSNFTLKIRSTKLEDSAMYFCASSEARVLTQYFGPGTRLLVL.

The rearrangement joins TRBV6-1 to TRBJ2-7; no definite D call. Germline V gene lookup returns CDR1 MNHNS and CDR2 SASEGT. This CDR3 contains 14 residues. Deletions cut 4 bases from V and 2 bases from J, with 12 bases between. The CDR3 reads CASSGPNSAYEQYF. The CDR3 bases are TGTGCCAGCAGTGGGCCAAACAGTGCCTACGAGCAGTACTTC.

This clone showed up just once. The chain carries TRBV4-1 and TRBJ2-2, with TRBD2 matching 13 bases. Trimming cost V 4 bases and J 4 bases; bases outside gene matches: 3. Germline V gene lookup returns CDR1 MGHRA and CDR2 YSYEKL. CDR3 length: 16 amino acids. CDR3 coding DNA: TGCGCCAGCAGCCCTACTAGCGGGGGGGCCACCGGGGAGCTGTTTTTT. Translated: CASSPTSGGATGELFF.

This chain's CDR3 is CASSLGSGGGYEQYF. CDR3 DNA: TGTGCCAGCAGCTTAGGCTCCGGGGGAGGCTACGAGCAGTACTTC. The gene calls are TRBV7-9 and TRBJ2-7, with D perhaps TRBD2 (6 bases). The germline CDR1 and CDR2 sequences are SEHNR and FQNEAQ (reference sequence). V lost 1 base, J lost 3 bases, and 13 bases lay in between. This CDR3 is 15 amino acids long.

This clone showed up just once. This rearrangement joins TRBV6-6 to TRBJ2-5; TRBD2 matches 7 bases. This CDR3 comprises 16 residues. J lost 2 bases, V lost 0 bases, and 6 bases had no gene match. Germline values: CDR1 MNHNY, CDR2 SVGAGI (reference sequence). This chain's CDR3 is CASSYSSQRGQETQYF. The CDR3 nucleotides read TGTGCCAGCAGTTACTCTAGCCAGCGGGGACAAGAGACCCAGTACTTC.

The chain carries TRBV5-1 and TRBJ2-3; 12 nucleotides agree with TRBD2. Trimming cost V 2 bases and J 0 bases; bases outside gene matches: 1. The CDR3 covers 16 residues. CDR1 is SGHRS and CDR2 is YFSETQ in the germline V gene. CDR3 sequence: CASSLGTSGSTDTQYF. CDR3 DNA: TGCGCCAGCAGCTTAGGGACTAGCGGGAGCACAGATACGCAGTATTTT.

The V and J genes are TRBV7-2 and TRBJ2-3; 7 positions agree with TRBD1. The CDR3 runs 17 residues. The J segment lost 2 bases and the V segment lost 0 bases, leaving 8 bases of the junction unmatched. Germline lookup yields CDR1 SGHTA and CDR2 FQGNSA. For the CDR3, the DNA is TGTGCCAGCAGCTTAGCGGTTGGCAGGGGGTTCACAGATACGCAGTATTTT. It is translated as CASSLAVGRGFTDTQYF.